This TCR beta chain originates from a study of T cell repertoires in cytomegalovirus infection. Overall study context: It was recently identified HLA-C-restricted and well-studied HLA-B-restricted CMV epitopes that the study used. CMV infection and matching HLA type were both indicated by public TCR beta signatures. General study points: Carriers of CMV plus the relevant HLA were identified by cumulative public TCR beta family frequency.

TCRdb used MiXCR to reprocess the reads, holding one entry per CDR3 protein. This table holds roughly 46,000 distinct CDR3 sequences, about a fifth found once. This clonotype appeared many times. What it binds is unknown. The sample in question was CD8+ T cells from cultured PBMCs, obtained from culture after CMV antigen stimulation. This clonotype was obtained from a human donor in good health (CMV status not recorded). Some clones in this sample may be carry-over from other donors' samples.

The CDR3 protein is CASSSRTAGEETQYF. CDR3 coding DNA: TGTGCCAGCAGCTCTAGGACGGCGGGGGAAGAGACCCAGTACTTC. The rearrangement links TRBV7-2 to TRBJ2-5, with TRBD2 identical over 7 bases. J lost 3 bases, V lost 4 bases, and 8 bases had no gene match. Germline V gives CDR1 SGHTA, CDR2 FQGNSA. The CDR3 has 15 amino acids.